This T cell receptor beta chain stems from a study of chemoradiotherapy in HPV16-positive cancers. The CDR3 has 17 residues. V was pared by 4 bases and J by 4 bases, with 13 bases of the junction left unmatched. Germline V gene lookup returns CDR1 SGHRS and CDR2 YFSETQ. On this clone: As yet, its antigen is unknown.

Study conclusions and caveats: Non-HPV-specific T cells did not expand in tumors during treatment, whereas candidate HPV-specific clones and E7-related motifs did.

Data came from immunoSEQ multiplex PCR; TCRdb stores just in-frame clones and leaves some out. The sample lists fewer than 20,000 clones, just under 80% seen once, with about 10% in the top ten. This sample was taken from a patient who underwent chemoradiotherapy. The source of this sequence is a human donor with HPV-associated anogenital cancer. The chain recombines TRBV5-1 with TRBJ2-2; TRBD1 aligns across 7 bases. DNA of the CDR3: TGCGCCAGCAGCCTAAGAGGACAGGAACGGGGCACCGGGGAGCTGTTTTTT. It specifies CASSLRGQERGTGELFF.